This T cell receptor (beta chain) was captured by sequencing in a study of T cell clonotyping in hematopoietic cell transplantation. The table came from immunoSEQ multiplex PCR; TCRdb's copy has only in-frame clones and leaves some out. Found here are tens of thousands of clones, 80% to 90% of them singletons; the top ten hold 5.5% to 7%. Points from the study as a whole: At the given depth, recipient repertoires were over 97% de novo clonotypes.

Points on this clone: Its target is unknown.

The CDR3 totals 15 residues. Trimming pared 1 base from V and 0 bases from J, leaving 7 bases between. CDR1 SGHTA and CDR2 FQGNSA come from the germline V gene. Time point given: recipient sample about 28 days before transplant, after cytoreduction. The chain links TRBV7-2 to TRBJ1-5; the D is unclear. This specimen consisted of peripheral blood mononuclear cells, obtained before stem cell transplant. The receptor comes from a man in his 60s with biphenotypic leukemia. Some clones in this sample may be carry-over from other donors' samples. CDR3 nucleotide sequence: TGTGCCAGCAGCTTAGTGGGGTATAGCAATCAGCCCCAGCATTTT. Its protein is CASSLVGYSNQPQHF. Supplemented by reference TRBV7-2 and TRBJ1-5, the full variable domain reads GAGVSQSPSNKVTEKGKDVELRCDPISGHTALYWYRQSLGQGLEFLIYFQGNSAPDKSGLPSDRFSAERTGGSVSTLTIQRTQQEDSAVYLCASSLVGYSNQPQHFGDGTRLSIL.